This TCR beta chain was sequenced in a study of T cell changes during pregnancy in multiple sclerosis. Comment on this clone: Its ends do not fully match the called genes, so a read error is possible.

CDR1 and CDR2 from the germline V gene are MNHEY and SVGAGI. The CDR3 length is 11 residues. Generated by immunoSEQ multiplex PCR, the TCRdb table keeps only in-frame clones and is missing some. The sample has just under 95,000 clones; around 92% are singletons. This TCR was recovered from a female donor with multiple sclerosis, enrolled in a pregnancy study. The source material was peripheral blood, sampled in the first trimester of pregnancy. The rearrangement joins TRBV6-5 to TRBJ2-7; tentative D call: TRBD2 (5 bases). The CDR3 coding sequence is TGTGCCAGCACTTACCGCGGGGAGCAGTACTTC. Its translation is CASTYRGEQYF.